The 20 T cell receptor beta chains below come from one sample, sequenced in a study of identical twins. TCRdb analysed the 5' RACE reads with MiXCR anew, one entry per CDR3 protein. The repertoire holds about 690,000 distinct CDR3 sequences, with around 5.7% as singletons. Sequences were obtained from naive T cells sorted from blood. The receptors originated from a man between 18 and 29 years old in good health.

This clonotype has just a few counts. This rearrangement joins TRBV2 to TRBJ1-6; TRBD1 might be the D (5 bases). CDR1 and CDR2 from the germline V gene are SNHLY and FYNNEI. V was pared by 2 bases and J by 7 bases, with 12 bases between. The CDR3 is 15 amino acids. CDR3 amino acids: CASSESGTGNSPLHF. DNA for the CDR3: TGTGCCAGCAGTGAATCCGGGACGGGGAATTCACCCCTCCACTTT.

This clonotype appeared many times. This chain uses TRBV20-1 with TRBJ2-1; a possible D gene is TRBD2 (6 bases). This CDR3 has 15 amino acids. The germline CDR1 and CDR2 sequences are DFQATT and SNEGSKA (reference sequence). V was trimmed by 2 bases and J by 3 bases, leaving 14 bases between them. The CDR3 coding sequence is TGCAGTGCTAGAACCGGGGCGGGAATCTACAATGAGCAGTTCTTC. Protein: CSARTGAGIYNEQFF.

The chain has TRBV20-1 and TRBJ2-7; TRBD2 matches at 9 bases. Germline-derived CDR1 and CDR2 are DFQATT and SNEGSKA (reference sequence). This CDR3 spans 15 amino acids. Trimming removed 1 base from V and 7 bases from J; junction bases left unmatched: 11. This chain's CDR3 is CSARALVVAGAEQYF. DNA for the CDR3: TGCAGTGCTAGAGCTTTGGTAGTAGCGGGAGCGGAGCAGTACTTC.

This clonotype was seen repeatedly, ten times or more. V usage is TRBV12-3 or TRBV12-4 and J usage is TRBJ1-1; D is possibly TRBD1 (6 bases). V was clipped by 5 bases and J by 0 bases, with 16 bases between them. The CDR3 contains 16 residues. The CDR3, as DNA: TGTGCCAGCAGTGTATTCGGGGGCACCATGAACACTGAAGCTTTCTTT. It translates to CASSVFGGTMNTEAFF.

This clonotype was recorded many times. The chain has TRBV12-3 or TRBV12-4 and TRBJ2-7; D might be TRBD1 or TRBD2, each matching 6 bases. CDR3 length: 16 amino acids. V dropped 5 bases and J dropped 2 bases, with 19 bases sitting between them. The CDR3 sequence: CASSVRGTNFTYEQYF. CDR3 DNA: TGTGCCAGCAGTGTTCGCGGGACAAACTTTACCTACGAGCAGTACTTC.

This clonotype showed up many times. CDR3 loop: CASSLGTGRGGDTQYF. DNA of the CDR3: TGCGCCAGCAGCTTGGGGACGGGAAGAGGTGGAGATACGCAGTATTTT. This rearrangement joins TRBV5-1 to TRBJ2-3, with D possibly matching TRBD2 (5 bases). The V end was cut by 0 bases, the J end by 5 bases, with 16 bases between. Germline V CDR1 and CDR2: SGHRS, YFSETQ. The CDR3 length is 16 residues.

V gene TRBV2 combines with J gene TRBJ2-4, with 7 nucleotides matching TRBD2. With V trimmed by 4 bases and J by 8 bases, 14 bases remained unmatched. The CDR3 length is 16 residues. The V gene's germline CDR1 is SNHLY and CDR2 FYNNEI. The CDR3 DNA reads as TGTGCCAGCAGTGCATCGGGGAGGGGCAATGGTGACATTCAGTACTTC. It codes for CASSASGRGNGDIQYF.

The CDR3 region is CASSVTSLTRSGANVLTF. The DNA of the CDR3 is TGTGCCAGTAGTGTGACTAGCTTAACCCGCTCTGGGGCCAACGTCCTGACTTTC. This chain links TRBV19 with TRBJ2-6, with 7 nucleotides matching TRBD2. CDR3 length: 18 amino acids. CDR1 LNHDA and CDR2 SQIVND come from the germline V gene (reference sequence). V lost 5 bases, J lost 0 bases, and 10 bases stayed unmatched.

This clonotype has a handful of counts. No DNA is shown, since the ends of the CDR3 on it are uncertain; the CDR3 is the one TCRdb lists. The V gene is TRBV2, the J gene TRBJ2-2; TRBD1, the table's D call, lacks a check against the DNA. Germline loops: CDR1 SNHLY, CDR2 FYNNEI. Termini included, the CDR3 measures 17 amino acids. This CDR3 is CASIQGRAGYAGELFFF.

This clonotype was seen repeatedly, ten times or more. This rearrangement joins TRBV9 to TRBJ2-1; D uncertain. Looked up from germline, CDR1 is SGDLS and CDR2 is YYNGEE. The V end was cut by 7 bases, the J end by 8 bases, with 16 bases between. The CDR3 runs to 13 residues. This chain's CDR3 is CASPGLGRDEQFF. For the CDR3, the DNA is TGTGCCAGCCCTGGATTGGGCCGTGATGAGCAGTTCTTC.

This clonotype came up a few times. The gene calls are TRBV14 and TRBJ1-4, with D possibly matching TRBD1 (6 bases). Germline-derived CDR1 and CDR2 are SGHDN and FVKESK. The CDR3 sequence is 14 residues long. The V end was cut by 4 bases, the J end by 5 bases, with 11 bases between. The CDR3 region is CASSRRQENEKLFF. The CDR3 DNA sequence: TGTGCCAGCAGCCGGAGACAGGAGAATGAAAAACTGTTTTTT.

The chain has TRBV5-1 and TRBJ2-7; 8 nucleotides align to TRBD1. The length of the CDR3 is 13 residues. CDR1 is SGHRS and CDR2 is YFSETQ in the germline V gene. The junction had 6 bases not matched to a gene; V was cut back by 4 bases and J by 6 bases. DNA for the CDR3: TGCGCCAGCAGCCCCCGGACAGGGAGCGAGCAGTACGTC. Residues: CASSPRTGSEQYV.

The chain joins TRBV12-3 or TRBV12-4 to TRBJ2-5; the D gene could be TRBD1 or TRBD2 (5 bases each). Trimming removed 5 bases from V and 1 base from J, with 14 bases in between. This CDR3 is 15 amino acids long. The CDR3 sequence: CASSLGGPGQETQYF. The CDR3 coding sequence is TGTGCCAGCAGTCTTGGGGGACCGGGCCAAGAGACCCAGTACTTC.

This clonotype was seen many times. The chain links TRBV5-1 to TRBJ2-1, with D maybe TRBD2 (6 bases). Germline CDR1 and CDR2: SGHRS and YFSETQ. Trimming took 7 bases from V and 7 from J, leaving 15 bases between them. CDR3 length equals 13 residues. CDR3 sequence: CASRRELTNEQFF. CDR3 in DNA: TGCGCCAGCCGTCGGGAGTTAACGAATGAGCAGTTCTTC.

This clonotype was seen many times. This chain links TRBV15 with TRBJ2-7, with 9 bases matching TRBD1. Germline V gives CDR1 LNHNV, CDR2 YYDKDF (reference sequence). V lost 5 bases and J lost 5; bases outside the gene matches: 4. CDR3 length: 13 residues. CDR3 sequence reads: CATSVRQGDEQYF. The DNA of the CDR3 is TGTGCCACCAGCGTCCGACAGGGGGACGAGCAGTACTTC.

This chain connects TRBV12-3 or TRBV12-4 to TRBJ2-5; D is ambiguous. Trimming pared 6 bases from V and 6 bases from J, leaving 14 bases between. This CDR3 region has 13 residues. The CDR3 bases are TGTGCCAGCAGAGCACTTCGCAACAAGACCCAGTACTTC. This translates into CASRALRNKTQYF.

This rearrangement joins TRBV6-2 or TRBV6-3 to TRBJ2-1; possibly TRBD1 for D (6 bases). The V end was cut by 5 bases, the J end by 0 bases, with 11 bases between. The CDR3 has 15 amino acids. The germline gives CDR1 MNHEY, CDR2 SVGEGT. Written as DNA, the CDR3 is TGTGCCAGCAGTATGGGGGCGGCCTCCTACAATGAGCAGTTCTTC. Residues: CASSMGAASYNEQFF.

This clonotype was seen many times. The gene calls are TRBV20-1 and TRBJ2-1; 11 positions match TRBD1. Germline V gene data show CDR1 as DFQATT and CDR2 as SNEGSKA (reference sequence). The CDR3 has 14 residues. The ends lost 0 bases at V and 6 bases at J; junction bases unmatched: 1. The DNA for the CDR3 is TGCAGTGCTAGAGAGGACAGGGGGCTCAATGAGCAGTTCTTC. Its translation: CSAREDRGLNEQFF.

The rearrangement uses TRBV20-1 and TRBJ2-7, with D possibly being TRBD2 (5 bases). V dropped 0 bases and J dropped 2 bases, with 14 bases sitting between them. The germline gives CDR1 DFQATT, CDR2 SNEGSKA (reference sequence). The CDR3 runs 15 residues. In DNA form, the CDR3 reads TGCAGTGCTAGAGATGAAGGTAGCGACCCCTACGAGCAGTACTTC. Its protein product is CSARDEGSDPYEQYF.

This clonotype was detected many times. The chain joins TRBV7-7 to TRBJ2-7; D is unresolved. The ends were cut back, 6 bases at V and 1 base at J, with 10 bases in the middle. The CDR3 loop spans 13 amino acids. Germline loops: CDR1 SSHAT, CDR2 FNYEAQ (reference sequence). CDR3 protein: CASSPMGSYEQYF. The CDR3 nucleotides are TGTGCCAGCAGTCCCATGGGGTCCTACGAGCAGTACTTC.